This TCR beta chain was documented in a study of tumor and adjacent non-tumor tissue in lung cancer. On the study more broadly: Patients comprised 12 adenocarcinoma, 2 squamous cell carcinoma and 1 small cell lung cancer. Approximately 4 million productive TCRbeta reads were obtained per sample on average. Whole-study findings and limits: In normal lung, the top 100 clones were significantly more dominant than in tumor. Significantly higher TCR diversity was found in tumor than normal lung.

The V gene's germline CDR1 is MNHEY and CDR2 SVGAGI. The CDR3 has 15 amino acids. This sample's RNA came from whole unsorted tissue. The normal lung tissue was taken more than 3 cm from the tumor edge. A modified ARM-PCR protocol with three rounds of nested PCR amplified TCRbeta. Each CDR3 protein is one row after TCRdb ran MiXCR on the multiplex PCR reads. The sample records 60,000 to 85,000 distinct CDR3 sequences, 65% to 80% being singletons. A note on this clonotype: Its antigen is unidentified.

The chain links TRBV6-5 to TRBJ1-2, with D uncertain. This clonotype originated in a man between 60 and 70 years old with non-small cell lung cancer. The specimen was distant non-tumor lung tissue. The CDR3 spells CTNSYTSAALRDYTF. Here the CDR3 DNA reads TGTACCAACAGTTACACCTCGGCCGCGCTGCGAGACTACACCTTC.